This passage covers 23 T cell receptor beta chains from one sample sequenced in a study of T cell responses to AZD1222 COVID-19 vaccine. Profiling relied on immunoSEQ multiplex PCR, and the TCRdb table lists in-frame clones only, not all of them. The data hold roughly 140,000 clones, with about 91% observed a single time. The material sequenced was peripheral blood, taken on day 0 of MenACWY control vaccination. These receptors were taken from an adult in good health.

The CDR3 spells CASSQDGAGGETQYF. The DNA of the CDR3 is TGCGCCAGCAGCCAAGATGGGGCAGGGGGGGAGACCCAGTACTTC. J is TRBJ2-5 and V is TRBV4-3, with a possible D match to TRBD1 (7 bases). Germline V gives CDR1 LGHNA, CDR2 YSLEER. The CDR3 spans 15 residues. The germline V and J ends were trimmed by 0 bases and 5 bases, with 13 bases remaining between them.

The chain uses TRBV7-3 and TRBJ2-1; no clear D. This CDR3 comprises 13 residues. The ends were cut back, 0 bases at V and 8 bases at J, with 8 bases in the middle. Looked up from germline, CDR1 is SGHTA and CDR2 is FQGTGA. The CDR3 DNA is TGTGCCAGCAGCTTAACGGCTAGTCATGAGCAGTTCTTC. It codes for CASSLTASHEQFF.

This rearrangement joins TRBV7-3 to TRBJ2-2, with D possibly called TRBD1 or TRBD2 (5 bases each). CDR3 size: 15 residues. Germline CDR1 and CDR2: SGHTA and FQGTGA. The germline V and J ends were trimmed by 0 bases and 2 bases, with 7 bases remaining between them. The CDR3 coding sequence is TGTGCCAGCAGCTTAACCCGGGACAACACCGGGGAGCTGTTTTTT. It specifies CASSLTRDNTGELFF.

The chain joins TRBV5-1 to TRBJ2-7; no clear D gene. Trimming took off 0 bases at V and 5 bases at J, with 15 bases between the two ends. Germline V gene sequence: CDR1 SGHRS, CDR2 YFSETQ. The CDR3 spans 15 residues. CDR3 loop: CASSLVFGSYDEQYF. In DNA form, the CDR3 reads TGCGCCAGCAGCTTGGTTTTCGGGTCGTACGACGAGCAGTACTTC.

This clone was counted a few times. The V gene is TRBV4-3, the J gene TRBJ2-7, with 7 bases matching TRBD2. V lost 3 bases to trimming and J lost 6 bases; unmatched junction nucleotides: 5. Germline V lookup: CDR1 LGHNA, CDR2 YSLEER. CDR3 length equals 13 residues. CDR3 amino acids: CASSQRTSAEQYF. In nucleotides, the CDR3 is TGCGCCAGCAGCCAGCGGACTAGTGCCGAGCAGTACTTC.

J is TRBJ2-3 and V is TRBV30; D is possibly TRBD1 or TRBD2 (6 bases each). The V end lost 6 bases, the J end lost 5 bases, and 24 bases lay between the germline ends. This CDR3 has 16 amino acids. Looked up from germline, CDR1 is GTSNPN and CDR2 is SVGIG (reference sequence). CDR3: CACNPGASRLGDTQYF. In DNA, the CDR3 is TGTGCCTGCAACCCGGGGGCTTCTAGGTTGGGAGATACGCAGTATTTT.

This chain connects TRBV19 to TRBJ1-2; a weak D match, TRBD1 (5 bases). This CDR3 comprises 13 residues. Germline CDR1 is LNHDA and CDR2 is SQIVND (reference sequence). The ends were cut back, 3 bases at V and 7 bases at J, with 12 bases in the middle. The CDR3 reads CASSISRELGYTF. The CDR3 bases are TGTGCCAGTAGTATTTCCAGGGAACTTGGCTACACCTTC.

This chain links TRBV6-5 with TRBJ1-6; 8 bases map to TRBD1. Germline CDR1 and CDR2: MNHEY and SVGAGI. V was clipped by 8 bases and J by 7 bases; unmatched bases: 7. This CDR3 comprises 14 residues. The CDR3 spells CASGRTGNNSPLHF. For the CDR3, the DNA is TGTGCCAGCGGGAGGACAGGGAACAATTCACCCCTCCACTTT.

This chain links TRBV5-4 with TRBJ1-6; 9 bases are shared with TRBD1. Germline V gene sequence: CDR1 SGHNT, CDR2 YYREEE (reference sequence). J was trimmed by 9 bases and V by 4 bases; bases with no gene match: 11. CDR3 size: 16 residues. The chain's CDR3 is CASSEGAGTGSSPLHF. DNA for the CDR3: TGTGCCAGCAGCGAGGGGGCCGGGACAGGGAGTTCACCCCTCCACTTT.

This chain connects TRBV2 to TRBJ2-1; TRBD1 is a possible D gene (6 bases). The CDR3 spans 14 residues. Per germline, CDR1 SNHLY and CDR2 FYNNEI. V lost 6 bases to trimming and J lost 4 bases, with 13 bases between them. The CDR3 DNA is TGTGCCAGCAGGACCCGGACAGTGTACAATGAGCAGTTCTTC. It translates to CASRTRTVYNEQFF.

The chain joins TRBV19 to TRBJ2-7; TRBD1 agrees at 9 bases. The J segment lost 0 bases and the V segment lost 5 bases, leaving 14 bases of the junction unmatched. CDR1 and CDR2 (germline): LNHDA, SQIVND (reference sequence). The CDR3 contains 18 residues. The CDR3 reads CASSLSGQGPVGSYEQYF. Here the CDR3 DNA reads TGTGCCAGTAGTCTCTCGGGACAGGGCCCGGTTGGCTCCTACGAGCAGTACTTC.

The J gene is TRBJ2-7, the V gene TRBV6-1, with 7 bases aligning to TRBD2. The CDR3 covers 14 residues. Germline-derived CDR1 and CDR2 are MNHNS and SASEGT. V dropped 2 bases and J dropped 2; count of bases not matched to a gene: 3. CDR3 DNA: TGTGCCAGCAGTGAAAATCTAGCGGCCTACGAGCAGTACTTC. As protein: CASSENLAAYEQYF.

The chain links TRBV7-3 to TRBJ1-1; D unclear. The CDR3 contains 13 residues. The V end lost 2 bases, the J end lost 2 bases, and 6 bases lay between the germline ends. Germline CDR1 is SGHTA and CDR2 is FQGTGA. CDR3 protein: CASSLEANTEAFF. The CDR3 DNA reads as TGTGCCAGCAGCTTAGAGGCAAACACTGAAGCTTTCTTT.

CDR3: CATGGYPETQYF. For the CDR3, the DNA is TGTGCCACCGGGGGTTACCCCGAGACCCAGTACTTC. This sequence joins TRBV24-1 and TRBJ2-5; the D call may be TRBD1 or TRBD2 (5 bases each). The CDR3 length is 12 residues. The germline V gene encodes CDR1 KGHDR and CDR2 SFDVKD. Trimming shortened V by 9 bases and J by 5 bases, and 12 bases separated the two germline ends.

This clone came up once. This rearrangement joins TRBV14 to TRBJ1-4; the D gene is possibly TRBD1 (5 bases). CDR1 is SGHDN and CDR2 is FVKESK in the germline V gene. This CDR3 region has 14 residues. The ends were cut back, 5 bases at V and 5 bases at J, with 12 bases in the middle. CDR3 residues: CASSRQKTNEKLFF. The CDR3 nucleotides are TGTGCCAGCAGCAGACAGAAGACAAATGAAAAACTGTTTTTT.

V and J are TRBV5-4 and TRBJ1-2, with a possible D match to TRBD1 (5 bases). V lost 0 bases and J lost 8, with 17 bases in between. CDR1 is SGHNT, CDR2 YYREEE, per germline (reference sequence). The CDR3 has 15 amino acids. The CDR3 here is CASSLGGLPMKGYTF. Here the CDR3 DNA reads TGTGCCAGCAGCTTGGGGGGACTGCCGATGAAGGGCTACACCTTC.

The chain combines TRBV11-3 with TRBJ2-5; the match to TRBD1 covers 11 bases. Germline V gives CDR1 SGHNT, CDR2 YENEEA. V was clipped by 3 bases and J by 5 bases; unmatched bases: 2. This CDR3 is built from 14 residues. The CDR3 sequence is CASSLGTGGETQYF. The CDR3 DNA reads TGTGCCAGCAGCTTGGGGACAGGGGGGGAGACCCAGTACTTC.

The chain combines TRBV28 with TRBJ1-5, with TRBD1 as a possible D gene (5 bases). Germline assignment: CDR1 MDHEN and CDR2 SYDVKM. V lost 3 bases and J lost 4, with 13 bases in between. CDR3 length: 15 residues. The DNA for the CDR3 is TGTGCCAGCAGTTTCGCGGGGGGGAAGAATCAGCCCCAGCATTTT. Its translation is CASSFAGGKNQPQHF.

The chain couples TRBV9 to TRBJ1-6; D not resolved. Germline V lookup: CDR1 SGDLS, CDR2 YYNGEE. V dropped 8 bases and J dropped 2 bases, with 8 bases sitting between them. The CDR3 is 13 amino acids. Written as DNA, the CDR3 is TGTGCCAGTGCAAACACCTATAATTCACCCCTCCACTTT. This gives the protein CASANTYNSPLHF.

Only one count was recorded for this clone. The chain is built from TRBV9 and TRBJ1-1; D is uncertain. The CDR3 length is 15 residues. From germline, CDR1 is SGDLS and CDR2 YYNGEE. With 0 bases removed from V and 0 bases from J, the gap between germline ends came to 9 bases. The CDR3 protein is CASSVAGGLNTEAFF. In DNA, the CDR3 is TGTGCCAGCAGCGTAGCAGGTGGGCTGAACACTGAAGCTTTCTTT.

This clone occurred a few times. The V and J genes are TRBV11-2 and TRBJ1-2, with D perhaps matching TRBD1 (5 bases). Between the trimmed V and J ends, which lost 5 bases and 3 bases, there was a span of 19 bases. The CDR3 consists of 16 residues. Germline loops: CDR1 SGHAT, CDR2 FQNNGV. The CDR3 DNA follows: TGTGCCAGCAGCGGACCGGGACGACAGAGGGACTATGGCTACACCTTC. This sequence encodes CASSGPGRQRDYGYTF.

V usage is TRBV5-1 and J usage is TRBJ1-4, with unresolved D. The V gene lost 1 base and the J gene lost 8 bases, with 12 bases spanning the gap. Germline lookup yields CDR1 SGHRS and CDR2 YFSETQ. CDR3 length: 14 residues. CDR3 residues: CASSLFGLEEKLFF. In DNA, the CDR3 is TGCGCCAGCAGCTTGTTCGGGCTGGAGGAAAAACTGTTTTTT.

The V and J genes are TRBV3-1 (or the pseudogene TRBV3-2) and TRBJ1-2, with 11 bases fitting TRBD1. V trimming: 0 bases; J trimming: 4 bases; junction bases outside the gene matches: 4. This CDR3 contains 16 residues. Germline V lookup: CDR1 LGHDT, CDR2 YNNKEL (reference sequence). CDR3 bases: TGTGCCAGCAGCCAAGAGGGACAGGGGGAGGTCTATGGCTACACCTTC. It is translated as CASSQEGQGEVYGYTF.